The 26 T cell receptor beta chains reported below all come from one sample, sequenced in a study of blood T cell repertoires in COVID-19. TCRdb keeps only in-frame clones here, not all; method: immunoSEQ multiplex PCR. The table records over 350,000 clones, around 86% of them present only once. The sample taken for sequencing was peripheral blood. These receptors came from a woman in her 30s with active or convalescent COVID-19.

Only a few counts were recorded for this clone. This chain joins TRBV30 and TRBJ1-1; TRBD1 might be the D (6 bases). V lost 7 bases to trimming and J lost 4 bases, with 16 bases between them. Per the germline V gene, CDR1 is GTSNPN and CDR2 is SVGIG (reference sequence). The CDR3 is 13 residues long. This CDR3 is CAFHRDGGTEAFF. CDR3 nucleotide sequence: TGTGCCTTCCACAGGGACGGCGGCACTGAAGCTTTCTTT.

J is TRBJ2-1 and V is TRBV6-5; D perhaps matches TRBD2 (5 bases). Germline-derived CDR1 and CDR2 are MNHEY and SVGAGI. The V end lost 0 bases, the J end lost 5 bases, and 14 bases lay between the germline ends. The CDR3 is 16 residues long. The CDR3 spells CASSYSFGGSNNEQFF. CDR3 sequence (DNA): TGTGCCAGCAGTTACTCTTTCGGCGGGTCAAACAATGAGCAGTTCTTC.

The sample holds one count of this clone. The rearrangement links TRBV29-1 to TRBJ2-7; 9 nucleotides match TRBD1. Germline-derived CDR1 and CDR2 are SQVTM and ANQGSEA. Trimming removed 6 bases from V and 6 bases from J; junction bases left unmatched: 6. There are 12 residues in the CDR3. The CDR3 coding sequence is TGCAGCGTCTCGGGACAGGGCGGCGAGCAGTACTTC. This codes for CSVSGQGGEQYF.

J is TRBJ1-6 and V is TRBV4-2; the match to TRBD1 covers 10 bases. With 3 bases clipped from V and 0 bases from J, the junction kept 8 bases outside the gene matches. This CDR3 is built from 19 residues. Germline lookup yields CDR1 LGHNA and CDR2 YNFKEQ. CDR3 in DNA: TGTGCCAGCAGCCAGACGGGACAGGGGACGAGCTCCTATAATTCACCCCTCCACTTT. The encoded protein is CASSQTGQGTSSYNSPLHF.

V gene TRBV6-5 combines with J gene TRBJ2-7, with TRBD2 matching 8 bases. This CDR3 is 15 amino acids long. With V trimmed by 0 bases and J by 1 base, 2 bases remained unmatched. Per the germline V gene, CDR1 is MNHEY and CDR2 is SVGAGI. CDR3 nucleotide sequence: TGTGCCAGCAGTTACTCAGCGGGGGAGTCCTACGAGCAGTACTTC. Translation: CASSYSAGESYEQYF.

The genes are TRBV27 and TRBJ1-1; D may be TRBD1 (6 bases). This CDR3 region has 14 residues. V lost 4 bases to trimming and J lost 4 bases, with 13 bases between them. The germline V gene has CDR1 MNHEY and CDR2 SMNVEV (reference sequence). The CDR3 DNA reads TGTGCCAGCAGTTGGTCAGGGGTGGGCACTGAAGCTTTCTTT. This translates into CASSWSGVGTEAFF.

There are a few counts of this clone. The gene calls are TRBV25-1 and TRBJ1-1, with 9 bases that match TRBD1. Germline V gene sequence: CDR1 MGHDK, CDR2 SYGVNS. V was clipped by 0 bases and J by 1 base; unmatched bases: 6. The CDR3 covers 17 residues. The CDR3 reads CASSEYSWGQGNTEAFF. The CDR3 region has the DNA TGTGCCAGCAGTGAATATAGTTGGGGACAGGGGAACACTGAAGCTTTCTTT.

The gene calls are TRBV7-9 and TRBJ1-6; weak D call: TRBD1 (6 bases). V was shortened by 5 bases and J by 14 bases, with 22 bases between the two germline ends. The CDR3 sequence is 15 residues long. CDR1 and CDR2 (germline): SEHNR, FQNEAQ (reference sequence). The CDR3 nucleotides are TGTGCCAGCAGCCCCCCGGGCGGGGGCGGTCTATCCCTCCACTTT. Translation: CASSPPGGGGLSLHF.

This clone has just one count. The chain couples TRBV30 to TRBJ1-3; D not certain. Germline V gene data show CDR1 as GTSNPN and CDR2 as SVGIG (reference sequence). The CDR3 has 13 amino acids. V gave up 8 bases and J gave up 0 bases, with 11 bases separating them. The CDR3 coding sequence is TGTGCCCAGGAGGCAGTCTCTGGAAACACCATATATTTT. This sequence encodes CAQEAVSGNTIYF.

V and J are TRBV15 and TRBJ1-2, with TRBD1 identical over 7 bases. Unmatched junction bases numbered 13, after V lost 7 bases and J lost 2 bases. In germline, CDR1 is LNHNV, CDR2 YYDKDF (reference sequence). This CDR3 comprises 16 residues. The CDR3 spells CATTSPDRADNYGYTF. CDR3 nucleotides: TGTGCCACCACCTCCCCCGACAGGGCGGACAACTATGGCTACACCTTC.

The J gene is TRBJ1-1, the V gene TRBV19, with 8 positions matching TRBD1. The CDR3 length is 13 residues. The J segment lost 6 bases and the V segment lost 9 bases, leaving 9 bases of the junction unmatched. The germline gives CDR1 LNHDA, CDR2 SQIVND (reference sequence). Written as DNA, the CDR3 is TGTGCCAGCGACAGGGGAGAGGGGCCTGAAGCTTTCTTT. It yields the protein CASDRGEGPEAFF.

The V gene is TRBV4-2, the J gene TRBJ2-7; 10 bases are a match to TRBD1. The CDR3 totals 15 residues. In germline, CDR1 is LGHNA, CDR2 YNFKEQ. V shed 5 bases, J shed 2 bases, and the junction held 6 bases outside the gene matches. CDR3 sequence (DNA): TGTGCCAGCAGCGTCCGGGACAGGGGCGCCTACGAGCAGTACTTC. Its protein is CASSVRDRGAYEQYF.

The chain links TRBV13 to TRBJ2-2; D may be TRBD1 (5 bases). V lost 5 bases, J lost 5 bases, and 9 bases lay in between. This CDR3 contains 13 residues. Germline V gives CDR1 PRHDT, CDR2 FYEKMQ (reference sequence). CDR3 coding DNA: TGTGCCAGCAGCCTCCGACAGACCGGGGAGCTGTTTTTT. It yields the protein CASSLRQTGELFF.

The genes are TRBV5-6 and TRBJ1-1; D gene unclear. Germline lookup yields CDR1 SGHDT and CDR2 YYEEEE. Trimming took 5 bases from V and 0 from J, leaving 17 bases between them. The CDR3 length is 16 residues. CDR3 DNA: TGTGCCAGCAGTCAAATGTGGAGCGCCCTGAACACTGAAGCTTTCTTT. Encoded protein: CASSQMWSALNTEAFF. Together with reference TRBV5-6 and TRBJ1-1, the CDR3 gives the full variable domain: DAGVTQSPTHLIKTRGQQVTLRCSPKSGHDTVSWYQQALGQGPQFIFQYYEEEERQRGNFPDRFSGHQFPNYSSELNVNALLLGDSALYLCASSQMWSALNTEAFFGQGTRLTVV.

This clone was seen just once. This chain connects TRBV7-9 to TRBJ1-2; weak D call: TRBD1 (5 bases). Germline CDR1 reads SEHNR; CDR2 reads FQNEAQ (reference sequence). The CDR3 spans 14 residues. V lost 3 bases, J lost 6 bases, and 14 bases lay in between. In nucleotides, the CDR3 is TGTGCCAGCAGCTTGGGAGCAGCGGGGGATGGCTACACCTTC. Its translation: CASSLGAAGDGYTF.

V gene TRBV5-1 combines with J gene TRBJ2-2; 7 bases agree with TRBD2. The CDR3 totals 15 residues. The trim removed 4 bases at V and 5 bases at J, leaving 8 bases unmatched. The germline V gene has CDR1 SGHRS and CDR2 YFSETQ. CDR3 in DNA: TGCGCCAGCAGCACCCAACTAGCGACTACCGGGGAGCTGTTTTTT. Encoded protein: CASSTQLATTGELFF.

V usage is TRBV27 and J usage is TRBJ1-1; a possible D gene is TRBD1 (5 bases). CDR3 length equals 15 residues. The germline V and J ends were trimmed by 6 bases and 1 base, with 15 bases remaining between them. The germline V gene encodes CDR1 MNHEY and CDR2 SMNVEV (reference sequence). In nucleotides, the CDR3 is TGTGCCAGCAGCCGAGACAGTTTCGGGAACACTGAAGCTTTCTTT. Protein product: CASSRDSFGNTEAFF.

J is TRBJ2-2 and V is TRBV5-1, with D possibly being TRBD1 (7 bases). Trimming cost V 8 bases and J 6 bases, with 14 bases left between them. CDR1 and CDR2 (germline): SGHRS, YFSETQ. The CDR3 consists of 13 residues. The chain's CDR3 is CASLQGTAGELFF. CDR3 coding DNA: TGCGCCAGTCTACAGGGGACTGCCGGGGAGCTGTTTTTT.

CDR3 protein: CASSRASGGYNEQFF. The CDR3 bases are TGTGCCAGCAGCCGCGCTAGCGGCGGATACAATGAGCAGTTCTTC. The rearrangement uses TRBV5-5 and TRBJ2-1; TRBD2 matches 7 bases. This CDR3 has 15 amino acids. V dropped 4 bases and J dropped 4; count of bases not matched to a gene: 8. From germline, CDR1 is SGHKS and CDR2 YYEKEE (reference sequence).

CDR3 nucleotide sequence: TGTGCCAGCAGCTTAGCTCTTAGCGGGGACAATGAGCAGTTCTTC. It is translated as CASSLALSGDNEQFF. V and J are TRBV7-6 and TRBJ2-1, with 8 bases lining up with TRBD2. The germline gives CDR1 SGHVS, CDR2 FNYEAQ. The CDR3 is made up of 15 amino acids. V gave up 0 bases and J gave up 5 bases; unmatched junction bases: 3.

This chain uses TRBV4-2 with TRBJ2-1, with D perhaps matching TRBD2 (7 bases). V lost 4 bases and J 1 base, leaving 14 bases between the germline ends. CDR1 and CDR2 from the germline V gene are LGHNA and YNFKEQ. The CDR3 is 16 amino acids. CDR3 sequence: CASSPDRGGSYNEQFF. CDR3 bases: TGTGCCAGCAGCCCCGATAGGGGGGGATCCTACAATGAGCAGTTCTTC.

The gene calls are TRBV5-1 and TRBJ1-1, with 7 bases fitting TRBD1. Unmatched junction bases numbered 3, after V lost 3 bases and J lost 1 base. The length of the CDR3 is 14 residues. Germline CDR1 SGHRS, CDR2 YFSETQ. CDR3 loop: CASSYSGGNTEAFF. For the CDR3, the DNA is TGCGCCAGCAGCTACTCAGGGGGGAACACTGAAGCTTTCTTT.

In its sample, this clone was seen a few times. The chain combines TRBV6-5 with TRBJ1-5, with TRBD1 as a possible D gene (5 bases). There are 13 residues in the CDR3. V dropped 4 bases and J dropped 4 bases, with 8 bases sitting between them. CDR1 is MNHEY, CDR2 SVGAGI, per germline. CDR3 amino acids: CASSSGRNQPQHF. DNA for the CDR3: TGTGCCAGCAGTTCAGGGCGAAATCAGCCCCAGCATTTT.

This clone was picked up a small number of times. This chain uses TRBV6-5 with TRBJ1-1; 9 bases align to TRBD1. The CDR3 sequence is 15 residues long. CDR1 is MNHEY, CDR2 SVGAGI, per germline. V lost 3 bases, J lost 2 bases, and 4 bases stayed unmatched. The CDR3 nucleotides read TGTGCCAGCAGTTATACGACAGGGGGTAACACTGAAGCTTTCTTT. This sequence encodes CASSYTTGGNTEAFF.

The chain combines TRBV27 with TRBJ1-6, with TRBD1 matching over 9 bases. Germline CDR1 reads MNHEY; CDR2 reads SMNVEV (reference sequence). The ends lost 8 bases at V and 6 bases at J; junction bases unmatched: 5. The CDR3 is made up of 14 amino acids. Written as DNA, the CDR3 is TGTGCCAGCGGGGGGACAGGGAGTAATTCACCCCTCCACTTT. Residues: CASGGTGSNSPLHF.

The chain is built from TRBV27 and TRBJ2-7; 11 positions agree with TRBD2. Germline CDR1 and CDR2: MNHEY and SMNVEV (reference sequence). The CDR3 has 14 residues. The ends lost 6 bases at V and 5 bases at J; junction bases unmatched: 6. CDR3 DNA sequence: TGTGCCAGCAGCATAGCGGGAGGGTACCACGAGCAGTACTTC. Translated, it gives CASSIAGGYHEQYF.